The clone carrying this T cell receptor (beta chain) has more than one count but fewer than ten. This sample is part of a study of blood T cell repertoires in COVID-19. Study-wide background: The samples span acute and convalescent COVID-19 from the United States, Italy and Spain.

The assay was immunoSEQ multiplex PCR, and TCRdb's table has in-frame clones only and misses some. The table has roughly 220,000 clones, around four fifths seen once. The sequenced sample consisted of peripheral blood. This sequence was found in a man aged 25-45 years with active or convalescent COVID-19.

The CDR3 spells CAISGGLTDTDTQYF. The CDR3 DNA reads as TGTGCCATCAGTGGGGGTCTGACAGATACAGATACGCAGTATTTT. V and J are TRBV10-3 and TRBJ2-3, with D possibly TRBD1 on 5 matching bases. V was trimmed by 4 bases and J by 3 bases, leaving 14 bases between them. The CDR3 has 15 residues. Germline V gives CDR1 ENHRY, CDR2 SYGVKD.